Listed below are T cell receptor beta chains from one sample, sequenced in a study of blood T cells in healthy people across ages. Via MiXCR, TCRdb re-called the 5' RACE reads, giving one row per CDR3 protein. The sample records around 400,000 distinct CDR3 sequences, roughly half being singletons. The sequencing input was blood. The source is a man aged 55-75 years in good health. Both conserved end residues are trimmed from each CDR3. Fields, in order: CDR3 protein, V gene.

CDR3aa: ASSYSGRREQF
v_gene: TRBV11-3

CDR3aa: SGIQGSNYNEQF
v_gene: TRBV29-1

CDR3aa: ASSVKAGDIDEQF
v_gene: TRBV9

CDR3aa: ASSQEVTSREY
v_gene: TRBV16

CDR3aa: ASSWGLAQSTQY
v_gene: TRBV5-6

CDR3aa: ASSPGRTENIQY
v_gene: TRBV2

CDR3aa: SARVAGGITDTQY
v_gene: TRBV20-1

CDR3aa: ASSPRQGGTGTDTQY
v_gene: TRBV7-6

CDR3aa: SARENSGLASYNEQF
v_gene: TRBV20-1

CDR3aa: SARFSGSTEQY
v_gene: TRBV20-1

CDR3aa: ASSVAGGYRDTQY
v_gene: TRBV12-3/TRBV12-4

CDR3aa: ASSRAGGSENNEQY
v_gene: TRBV12-3/TRBV12-4

CDR3aa: AWSVLASGPWLENTGELF
v_gene: TRBV30

CDR3aa: ASSRDGGSYEQY
v_gene: TRBV6-2/TRBV6-3

CDR3aa: ASRSQEGIGSYNEQF
v_gene: TRBV28

CDR3aa: ASSFIAGSGTDTQY
v_gene: TRBV7-2

CDR3aa: SETGMQETQY
v_gene: TRBV29-1